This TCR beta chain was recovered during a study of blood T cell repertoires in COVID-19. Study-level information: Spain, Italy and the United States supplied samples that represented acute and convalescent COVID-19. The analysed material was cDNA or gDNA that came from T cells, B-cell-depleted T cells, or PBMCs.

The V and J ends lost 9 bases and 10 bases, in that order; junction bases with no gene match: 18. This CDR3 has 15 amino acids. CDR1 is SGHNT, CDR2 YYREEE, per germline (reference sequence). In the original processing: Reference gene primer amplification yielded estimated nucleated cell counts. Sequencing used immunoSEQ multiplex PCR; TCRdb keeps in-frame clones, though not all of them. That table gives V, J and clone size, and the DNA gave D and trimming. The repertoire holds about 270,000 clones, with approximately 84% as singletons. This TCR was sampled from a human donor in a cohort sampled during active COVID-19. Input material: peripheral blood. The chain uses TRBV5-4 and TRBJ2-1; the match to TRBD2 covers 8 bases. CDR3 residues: CATIGFTGGLGEQFF. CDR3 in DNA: TGTGCCACCATCGGGTTTACGGGGGGGCTTGGGGAGCAGTTCTTC.